This record looks at one TCR beta chain sequence and its context. These data belong to a study of control samples from healthy donors and cancer patients. With 5 bases removed from V and 7 bases from J, the gap between germline ends came to 5 bases. The CDR3 is made up of 10 amino acids. Germline V gene lookup returns CDR1 SGHVS and CDR2 FQNEAQ. The repertoire was sequenced with immunoSEQ multiplex PCR; TCRdb's copy has only in-frame clones and lacks some. The table includes under 75,000 clones, 70% to 90% detected once. The sequence came from a man aged 40-50 years in good health. The rearrangement uses TRBV7-8 and TRBJ1-2; D not certain. The sequenced sample consisted of blood. The CDR3 is CASSQSGYTF. The CDR3 nucleotides are TGTGCCAGCAGCCAAAGTGGCTACACCTTC. Together with reference TRBV7-8 and TRBJ1-2, the CDR3 gives the full variable domain: GAGVSQSPRYKVAKRGQDVALRCDPISGHVSLFWYQQALGQGPEFLTYFQNEAQLDKSGLPSDRFFAERPEGSVSTLKIQRTQQEDSAVYLCASSQSGYTFGSGTRLTVV.